The 21 T cell receptor beta chains listed next were all sequenced from one sample in a study of blood T cell repertoires in COVID-19 (dated by TCRdb to the early 2020s). Libraries were constructed by the immunoSEQ multiplex PCR assay. The table was pulled from immuneACCESS by TCRdb, which kept in-frame rearrangements only. Such tables lose some clones; where checked, under half of the loss comes from unresolved V genes, and the rest has no known cause. The sample records roughly 91,000 clones, about four fifths of which are singletons. Just under 2% of the sample is held by the ten biggest clonotypes. Sequenced material: peripheral blood. Receptor source: a man in his 70s with active or convalescent COVID-19.

About this clone itself: Other DNA sequences in the same sample also yield this CDR3. The V call is TRBV18, the J call TRBJ1-2; 9 bases fit TRBD1. The CDR3 length is 15 residues. V shed 0 bases, J shed 2 bases, and the junction held 1 base outside the gene matches. The germline CDR1 and CDR2 sequences are KGHSH and LQKENI. For the CDR3, the DNA is TGTGCCAGCTCACCACCGGACAGGGGCAACTATGGCTACACCTTC. Its protein is CASSPPDRGNYGYTF.

The sample holds one count of this clone. This chain links TRBV29-1 with TRBJ2-1; TRBD2 aligns across 8 bases. The CDR3 runs to 13 residues. V shed 3 bases, J shed 7 bases, and the junction held 5 bases outside the gene matches. From germline, CDR1 is SQVTM and CDR2 ANQGSEA. CDR3 nucleotide sequence: TGCAGCGTTGAGGGACTAGTAATAAATGAGCAGTTCTTC. This encodes CSVEGLVINEQFF.

The V and J genes are TRBV5-1 and TRBJ2-5, with TRBD2 matching 8 bases. Per germline, CDR1 SGHRS and CDR2 YFSETQ. The CDR3 covers 15 residues. V trimming: 3 bases; J trimming: 2 bases; junction bases outside the gene matches: 6. The CDR3 sequence: CASSYSGGPQETQYF. Written as DNA, the CDR3 is TGCGCCAGCAGCTACTCGGGGGGGCCTCAAGAGACCCAGTACTTC. Full variable domain (remainder filled in from reference TRBV5-1 and TRBJ2-5): KAGVTQTPRYLIKTRGQQVTLSCSPISGHRSVSWYQQTPGQGLQFLFEYFSETQRNKGNFPGRFSGRQFSNSRSEMNVSTLELGDSALYLCASSYSGGPQETQYFGPGTRLLVL.

The V gene is TRBV3-1 (or the pseudogene TRBV3-2), the J gene TRBJ1-6, with 11 bases that match TRBD1. The V gene end was trimmed by 4 bases and the J gene end by 4 bases; junction bases not matched to a gene: 6. Germline V CDR1 and CDR2: LGHDT, YNNKEL (reference sequence). The CDR3 is 17 amino acids. The CDR3 loop is CASSPRDRGVYNSPLHF. Written as DNA, the CDR3 is TGTGCCAGCAGCCCCCGGGACAGGGGGGTTTATAATTCACCCCTCCACTTT.

The chain recombines TRBV3-1 (or the pseudogene TRBV3-2) with TRBJ2-3, with 7 bases that match TRBD2. The CDR3 sequence is 16 residues long. Germline lookup yields CDR1 LGHDT and CDR2 YNNKEL (reference sequence). V gave up 1 base and J gave up 4 bases; unmatched junction bases: 8. The CDR3 DNA sequence: TGTGCCAGCAGCCAAGGGACTCCGGGGAGGGCAGATACGCAGTATTTT. Translated, it gives CASSQGTPGRADTQYF.

J is TRBJ2-1 and V is TRBV6-2 or TRBV6-3; 10 bases are a match to TRBD1. CDR1 and CDR2 from the germline V gene are MNHEY and SVGEGT. V lost 6 bases to trimming and J lost 7 bases; unmatched junction nucleotides: 9. The CDR3 is made up of 15 amino acids. Here the CDR3 DNA reads TGTGCCAGCAGCCGAGGGACAGGGGCTTTGAATGAGCAGTTCTTC. It encodes CASSRGTGALNEQFF.

The chain couples TRBV19 to TRBJ1-5; no definite D call. This CDR3 has 15 residues. Germline V gene data show CDR1 as LNHDA and CDR2 as SQIVND (reference sequence). V lost 3 bases and J lost 3, with 12 bases in between. The CDR3, as DNA: TGTGCCAGTAGTATTCGGAGTACCTTCAATCAGCCCCAGCATTTT. Its translation is CASSIRSTFNQPQHF.

The genes are TRBV15 and TRBJ2-3; D is undetermined. Trimming pared 2 bases from V and 6 bases from J, leaving 9 bases between. CDR1 and CDR2 from the germline V gene are LNHNV and YYDKDF (reference sequence). The CDR3 has 13 residues. The DNA of the CDR3 is TGTGCCACCAGCAGACCGCCCCAGGATACGCAGTATTTT. Encoded protein: CATSRPPQDTQYF.

This clone was counted once. The rearrangement joins TRBV25-1 to TRBJ2-7; D perhaps matches TRBD1 (6 bases). In germline, CDR1 is MGHDK, CDR2 SYGVNS. This CDR3 has 14 amino acids. Trimming stripped 5 bases from V and 2 bases from J, with 13 bases between. CDR3: CASSTWDITYEQYF. DNA of the CDR3: TGTGCCAGCAGTACCTGGGACATAACCTACGAGCAGTACTTC.

The V call is TRBV18, the J call TRBJ1-5; 9 bases fit TRBD1. V lost 6 bases, J lost 0 bases, and 15 bases stayed unmatched. CDR3 length: 19 residues. CDR1 is KGHSH and CDR2 is LQKENI in the germline V gene. The CDR3 sequence: CASSPYEDRGGYSNQPQHF. The CDR3 region has the DNA TGTGCCAGCTCCCCCTACGAGGACAGGGGAGGATATAGCAATCAGCCCCAGCATTTT.

The chain is built from TRBV10-3 and TRBJ2-3; 11 nucleotides line up with TRBD2. Trimming at V came to 4 bases and at J to 6 bases, leaving 6 bases not matched to a gene. This CDR3 contains 15 residues. From germline, CDR1 is ENHRY and CDR2 SYGVKD. The chain's CDR3 is CAISATSGARDTQYF. The CDR3 region has the DNA TGTGCCATCAGTGCGACTAGCGGGGCCCGGGATACGCAGTATTTT.

The V gene is TRBV18, the J gene TRBJ2-5; D is uncertain. There are 16 residues in the CDR3. Germline values: CDR1 KGHSH, CDR2 LQKENI. V lost 3 bases, J lost 1 base, and 15 bases lay in between. The DNA for the CDR3 is TGTGCCAGCTCACCGCCCCCGATTAACAGCCAAGAGACCCAGTACTTC. This sequence encodes CASSPPPINSQETQYF.

V and J are TRBV9 and TRBJ2-3, with 7 bases fitting TRBD2. The CDR3 spans 14 residues. The V gene's germline CDR1 is SGDLS and CDR2 YYNGEE. The junction had 1 base not matched to a gene; V was cut back by 3 bases and J by 0 bases. CDR3 region: CASSERGSTDTQYF. The CDR3 DNA is TGTGCCAGCAGCGAGCGGGGAAGCACAGATACGCAGTATTTT.

The genes are TRBV7-9 and TRBJ2-1; 9 bases match TRBD2. The germline V gene has CDR1 SEHNR and CDR2 FQNEAQ (reference sequence). V lost 5 bases and J lost 9; bases outside the gene matches: 14. The CDR3 is made up of 16 amino acids. CDR3 in amino acids: CASSPSGGGGAGEQFF. In DNA, the CDR3 is TGTGCCAGCAGCCCGAGCGGGGGCGGGGGGGCTGGTGAGCAGTTCTTC.

This chain uses TRBV4-1 with TRBJ2-7; TRBD1 aligns across 10 bases. This CDR3 has 16 residues. Germline trimming cut 3 bases from V and 7 bases from J; bases unmatched to any gene: 12. Germline CDR1 MGHRA, CDR2 YSYEKL. The CDR3 here is CASSHLLRDRGGEQYF. The CDR3 bases are TGCGCCAGCAGCCACCTTCTCCGGGACAGGGGTGGAGAGCAGTACTTC.

The chain uses TRBV28 and TRBJ2-7; tentative D call: TRBD2 (6 bases). V lost 2 bases, J lost 2 bases, and 7 bases lay in between. From germline, CDR1 is MDHEN and CDR2 SYDVKM. The CDR3 length is 13 residues. Here the CDR3 reads CASSLAGPYEQYF. As DNA, the CDR3 is TGTGCCAGCAGTTTAGCGGGGCCCTACGAGCAGTACTTC.

The CDR3 spells CASSLGTGSEKLFF. CDR3 sequence (DNA): TGCGCCAGCAGCCTCGGGACAGGGAGTGAAAAACTGTTTTTT. V is TRBV5-1 and J is TRBJ1-4, with TRBD1 matching over 9 bases. Germline values: CDR1 SGHRS, CDR2 YFSETQ. The CDR3 runs 14 residues. With 4 bases clipped from V and 7 bases from J, the junction kept 5 bases outside the gene matches.

The chain is built from TRBV11-1 and TRBJ1-1; D call uncertain. The V end was cut by 5 bases, the J end by 0 bases, with 7 bases between. The germline V gene has CDR1 SGHAT and CDR2 FQDESV (reference sequence). The CDR3 is 13 amino acids. In DNA form, the CDR3 reads TGTGCCAGCAGCGTAACAATGAACACTGAAGCTTTCTTT. Translation gives CASSVTMNTEAFF.

This clone is a singleton in its sample. The chain links TRBV19 to TRBJ1-1, with a possible D match to TRBD1 (6 bases). Germline CDR1 reads LNHDA; CDR2 reads SQIVND (reference sequence). This CDR3 region has 16 residues. Trimming removed 4 bases from V and 0 bases from J, with 15 bases in between. CDR3 bases: TGTGCCAGTAGTACCGGGACAAGGGGAGTGAACACTGAAGCTTTCTTT. Translating it yields CASSTGTRGVNTEAFF.

This clone was observed a single time. At the DNA level, this CDR3 is encoded by other sequences in the same sample as well. This chain uses TRBV29-1 with TRBJ2-7; possible D gene TRBD1, 5 bases. There are 12 residues in the CDR3. The V end was cut by 4 bases, the J end by 0 bases, with 7 bases between. Germline V gives CDR1 SQVTM, CDR2 ANQGSEA. The CDR3: CSVGDSSYEQYF. CDR3 DNA: TGCAGCGTTGGAGACAGCTCCTACGAGCAGTACTTC.

This chain joins TRBV10-3 and TRBJ1-1; D may be TRBD1 (6 bases). Looked up from germline, CDR1 is ENHRY and CDR2 is SYGVKD. The CDR3 length is 14 residues. The ends were cut back, 0 bases at V and 4 bases at J, with 9 bases in the middle. This CDR3 is CAISESGGTTEAFF. The CDR3 coding sequence is TGTGCCATCAGTGAGTCAGGGGGAACCACTGAAGCTTTCTTT.